The clone carrying this T cell receptor (beta chain) turned up a few times. The treatment denotes: roughly 19 received Ad26.COV2.S at low or high dose, single or two shots; 5 received placebo; per-sample allocation not given. Repertoires come from day 63 after the first vaccine or placebo injection. Repertoires were generated with immunoSEQ multiplex PCR, while TCRdb's copy carries only in-frame clones and drops some. This table has about 350,000 clones, about 87% appearing once. The sample belongs to a study of Ad26.COV2.S vaccination and SARS-CoV-2 variants. CDR3 length: 15 amino acids. V shed 5 bases and J 5 bases; nucleotides not matched to a gene: 10. Germline V lookup: CDR1 MGHRA, CDR2 YSYEKL.

The clonotype comes from a person between 18 and 59 years old who received the Ad26.COV2.S COVID-19 vaccine or a placebo. J is TRBJ2-7 and V is TRBV4-1; 9 bases fit TRBD1. The sequencing used peripheral blood, collected in a trial of Ad26.COV2.S vaccine versus placebo. CDR3 coding DNA: TGCGCCAGCAGCGCAACGGGACAGGGTATTAACGAGCAGTACTTC. Its translation: CASSATGQGINEQYF.